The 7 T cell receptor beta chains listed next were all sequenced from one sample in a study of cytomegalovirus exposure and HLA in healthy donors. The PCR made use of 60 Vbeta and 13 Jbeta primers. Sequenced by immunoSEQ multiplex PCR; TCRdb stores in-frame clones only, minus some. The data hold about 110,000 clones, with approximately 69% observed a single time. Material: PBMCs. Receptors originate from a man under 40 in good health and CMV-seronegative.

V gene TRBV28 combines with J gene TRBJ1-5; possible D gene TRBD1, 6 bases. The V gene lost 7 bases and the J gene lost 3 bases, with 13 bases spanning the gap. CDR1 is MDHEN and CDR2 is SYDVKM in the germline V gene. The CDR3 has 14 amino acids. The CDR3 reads CASTPGGANQPQHF. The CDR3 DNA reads TGTGCCAGCACCCCCGGGGGGGCCAATCAGCCCCAGCATTTT.

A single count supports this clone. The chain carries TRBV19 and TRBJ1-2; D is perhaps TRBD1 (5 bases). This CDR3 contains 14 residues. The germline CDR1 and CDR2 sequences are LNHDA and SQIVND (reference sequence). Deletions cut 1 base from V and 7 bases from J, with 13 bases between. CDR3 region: CASSIGRTKGGYTF. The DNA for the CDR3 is TGTGCCAGTAGTATAGGAAGGACAAAAGGTGGCTACACCTTC. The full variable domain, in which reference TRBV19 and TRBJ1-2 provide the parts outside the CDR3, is DGGITQSPKYLFRKEGQNVTLSCEQNLNHDAMYWYRQDPGQGLRLIYYSQIVNDFQKGDIAEGYSVSREKKESFPLTVTSAQKNPTAFYLCASSIGRTKGGYTFGSGTRLTVV.

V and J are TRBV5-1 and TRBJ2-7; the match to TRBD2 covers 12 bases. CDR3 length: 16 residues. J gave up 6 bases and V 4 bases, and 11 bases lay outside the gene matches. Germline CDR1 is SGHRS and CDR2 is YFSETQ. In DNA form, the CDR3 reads TGCGCCAGCAGCACGGGACTAGCGGGCTTAGGGGGCGAGCAGTACTTC. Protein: CASSTGLAGLGGEQYF.

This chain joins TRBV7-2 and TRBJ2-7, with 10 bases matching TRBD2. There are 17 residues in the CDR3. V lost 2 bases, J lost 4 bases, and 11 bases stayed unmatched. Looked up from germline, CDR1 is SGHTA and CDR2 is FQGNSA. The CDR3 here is CASSLKFEREGGYEQYF. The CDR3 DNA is TGTGCCAGCAGCTTAAAGTTCGAGCGGGAGGGAGGGTACGAGCAGTACTTC.

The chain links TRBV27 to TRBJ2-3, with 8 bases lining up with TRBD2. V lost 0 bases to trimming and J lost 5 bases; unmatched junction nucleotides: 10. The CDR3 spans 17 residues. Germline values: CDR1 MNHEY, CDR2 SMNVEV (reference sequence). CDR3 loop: CASSLSYGRARKDTQYF. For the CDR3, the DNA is TGTGCCAGCAGTTTATCGTACGGGAGGGCCCGTAAAGATACGCAGTATTTT.

The CDR3 DNA reads TGTGCCAGCAGTTTCCCGCAGGGGAACACCGGGGAGCTGTTTTTT. This translates into CASSFPQGNTGELFF. The chain links TRBV28 to TRBJ2-2; a possible D gene is TRBD1 (5 bases). This CDR3 has 15 amino acids. Trimming left V 3 bases short and J 1 base short, with 9 bases between. Germline V CDR1 and CDR2: MDHEN, SYDVKM. Using reference TRBV28 and TRBJ2-2 for the parts outside the CDR3, the full variable domain is DVKVTQSSRYLVKRTGEKVFLECVQDMDHENMFWYRQDPGLGLRLIYFSYDVKMKEKGDIPEGYSVSREKKERFSLILESASTNQTSMYLCASSFPQGNTGELFFGEGSRLTVL.

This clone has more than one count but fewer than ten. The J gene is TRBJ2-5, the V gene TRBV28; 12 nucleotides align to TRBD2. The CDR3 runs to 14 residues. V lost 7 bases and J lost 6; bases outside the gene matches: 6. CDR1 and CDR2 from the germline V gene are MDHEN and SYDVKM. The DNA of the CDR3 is TGTGCCAGCACCCTAGCGGGAGGGATACAGACCCAGTACTTC. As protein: CASTLAGGIQTQYF.